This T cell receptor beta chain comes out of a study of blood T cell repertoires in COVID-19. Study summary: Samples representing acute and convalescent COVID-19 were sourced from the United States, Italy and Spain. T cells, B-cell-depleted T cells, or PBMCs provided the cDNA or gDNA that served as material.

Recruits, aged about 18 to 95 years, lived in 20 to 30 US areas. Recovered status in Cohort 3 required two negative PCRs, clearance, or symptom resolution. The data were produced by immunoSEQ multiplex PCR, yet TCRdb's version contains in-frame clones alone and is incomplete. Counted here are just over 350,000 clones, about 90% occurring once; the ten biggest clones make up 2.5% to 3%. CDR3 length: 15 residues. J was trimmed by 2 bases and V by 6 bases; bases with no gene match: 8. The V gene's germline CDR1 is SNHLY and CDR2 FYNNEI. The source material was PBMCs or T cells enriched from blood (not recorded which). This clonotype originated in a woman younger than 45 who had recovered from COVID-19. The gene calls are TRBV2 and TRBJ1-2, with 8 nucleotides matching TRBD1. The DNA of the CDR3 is TGTGCCAGCAGGTCCCGGGACAGGAAAAACTATGGCTACACCTTC. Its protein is CASRSRDRKNYGYTF.